The 14 T cell receptor beta chains presented below share a single source sample, sequenced in a study of cytomegalovirus exposure and HLA in healthy donors. It was with 60 Vbeta and 13 Jbeta primers that the PCR ran. The protocol was immunoSEQ multiplex PCR, while the TCRdb copy is restricted to in-frame clones and leaves out a portion. The sample records roughly 130,000 clones, around 70% being singletons. The sample taken for sequencing was PBMCs. These receptors came from a woman aged 55 to 70 in good health and CMV-seropositive.

V and J are TRBV19 and TRBJ1-6; D is unclear. The V end was cut by 4 bases, the J end by 11 bases, with 12 bases between. CDR3 length: 13 amino acids. Germline CDR1 LNHDA, CDR2 SQIVND (reference sequence). The CDR3 is CASSKLVVPPLHF. The CDR3 nucleotides read TGTGCCAGTAGTAAACTGGTAGTGCCACCCCTCCACTTT.

This chain links TRBV4-1 with TRBJ1-1, with a weak D call TRBD1 (5 bases). V lost 4 bases and J lost 5, with 17 bases in between. Germline V gene lookup returns CDR1 MGHRA and CDR2 YSYEKL. The CDR3 runs to 15 residues. CDR3 protein: CASSPLTGGGTEAFF. In DNA, the CDR3 is TGCGCCAGCAGCCCATTAACGGGGGGTGGAACTGAAGCTTTCTTT.

The rearrangement links TRBV6-5 to TRBJ1-1; 9 bases are a match to TRBD1. The CDR3 contains 16 residues. Unmatched junction bases numbered 5, after V lost 0 bases and J lost 3 bases. Per germline, CDR1 MNHEY and CDR2 SVGAGI. The CDR3 nucleotides read TGTGCCAGCAGTTACTCGAGAGACAGGGGGGACACTGAAGCTTTCTTT. It codes for CASSYSRDRGDTEAFF.

V usage is TRBV5-5 and J usage is TRBJ2-1, with D maybe TRBD2 (6 bases). Germline V lookup: CDR1 SGHKS, CDR2 YYEKEE (reference sequence). This CDR3 region has 17 residues. V was pared by 4 bases and J by 2 bases, with 19 bases between. The DNA of the CDR3 is TGTGCCAGCAGCCCCGGGAGCCCGGGGAGCCCCTACAATGAGCAGTTCTTC. This codes for CASSPGSPGSPYNEQFF. Filled out from reference TRBV5-5 and TRBJ2-1, the complete variable domain reads DAGVTQSPTHLIKTRGQQVTLRCSPISGHKSVSWYQQVLGQGPQFIFQYYEKEERGRGNFPDRFSARQFPNYSSELNVNALLLGDSALYLCASSPGSPGSPYNEQFFGPGTRLTVL.

V is TRBV28 and J is TRBJ2-1; TRBD2 matches 10 bases. The CDR3 totals 16 residues. Trimming cost V 5 bases and J 8 bases; bases outside gene matches: 12. From germline, CDR1 is MDHEN and CDR2 SYDVKM. The CDR3 reads CASSPRIAGGGDEQFF. CDR3 bases: TGTGCCAGCAGTCCCCGGATAGCGGGGGGCGGGGATGAGCAGTTCTTC.

J is TRBJ1-2 and V is TRBV29-1; 7 bases line up with TRBD1. The CDR3 sequence is 13 residues long. Germline lookup yields CDR1 SQVTM and CDR2 ANQGSEA. Trimming took 3 bases from V and 4 from J; bases not matched to a gene: 5. CDR3 loop: CSVDGRGSYGYTF. As DNA, the CDR3 is TGCAGCGTTGATGGCAGGGGGAGCTATGGCTACACCTTC.

The chain links TRBV7-6 to TRBJ2-7, with D unresolved. Trimming pared 4 bases from V and 7 bases from J, leaving 11 bases between. CDR3 length: 12 amino acids. Per the germline V gene, CDR1 is SGHVS and CDR2 is FNYEAQ. CDR3 in amino acids: CASSSSPSEQYF. The CDR3 DNA reads TGTGCCAGCAGCTCCTCCCCTAGTGAGCAGTACTTC.

The chain combines TRBV19 with TRBJ1-1; D not certain. The germline gives CDR1 LNHDA, CDR2 SQIVND (reference sequence). The CDR3 has 12 amino acids. Trimming removed 3 bases at V and 6 bases at J, with 8 bases between. CDR3 in amino acids: CASSIRRSEAFF. CDR3 DNA sequence: TGTGCCAGTAGTATTCGTCGGTCTGAAGCTTTCTTT.

This clone came up a few times. The chain couples TRBV10-3 to TRBJ1-1; TRBD1 agrees at 8 bases. The CDR3 has 15 amino acids. Losses at the gene ends were 10 bases for V and 1 base for J; bases not matched to a gene: 11. From germline, CDR1 is ENHRY and CDR2 SYGVKD. The CDR3 sequence: CASGQGEEGNTEAFF. The CDR3 region has the DNA TGTGCCAGCGGACAGGGTGAGGAGGGGAACACTGAAGCTTTCTTT.

The V and J genes are TRBV14 and TRBJ1-4, with 7 bases lining up with TRBD1. V lost 4 bases, J lost 0 bases, and 5 bases stayed unmatched. The CDR3 runs to 16 residues. From germline, CDR1 is SGHDN and CDR2 FVKESK. Written as DNA, the CDR3 is TGTGCCAGCAGCCCACGGGACAGCGCAACTAATGAAAAACTGTTTTTT. Its translation: CASSPRDSATNEKLFF.

The chain combines TRBV9 with TRBJ2-7, with 12 bases fitting TRBD1. CDR3 length equals 15 residues. J was trimmed by 6 bases and V by 3 bases; bases with no gene match: 7. Germline lookup yields CDR1 SGDLS and CDR2 YYNGEE. The CDR3 bases are TGTGCCAGCAGCGCCACCGGGACAGGGGGCTCCGAGCAGTACTTC. This gives the protein CASSATGTGGSEQYF.

The CDR3 region has the DNA TGTGCCAGCAGCCCAACCGGGACAGGTTTTTGGGAAAAACTGTTTTTT. Amino acids: CASSPTGTGFWEKLFF. The V and J genes are TRBV11-2 and TRBJ1-4; 8 bases fit TRBD1. With 5 bases clipped from V and 8 bases from J, the junction kept 13 bases outside the gene matches. The CDR3 is 16 residues long. Germline assignment: CDR1 SGHAT and CDR2 FQNNGV.

The genes are TRBV5-8 and TRBJ2-2; TRBD1 matches 10 bases. The junction had 4 bases not matched to a gene; V was cut back by 4 bases and J by 4 bases. The germline gives CDR1 SGHTS, CDR2 YDEGEE. The CDR3 is made up of 15 amino acids. The CDR3 sequence is CASSPDRGSTGELFF. In nucleotides, the CDR3 is TGTGCCAGCAGCCCGGACAGGGGGAGCACCGGGGAGCTGTTTTTT.

The J gene is TRBJ2-7, the V gene TRBV19, with TRBD1 matching 7 bases. The CDR3 has 12 amino acids. Germline trimming cut 3 bases from V and 7 bases from J; bases unmatched to any gene: 3. The germline V gene has CDR1 LNHDA and CDR2 SQIVND (reference sequence). DNA for the CDR3: TGTGCCAGTAGTATGCTACAGGGGGAGCAGTACTTC. Translation: CASSMLQGEQYF.